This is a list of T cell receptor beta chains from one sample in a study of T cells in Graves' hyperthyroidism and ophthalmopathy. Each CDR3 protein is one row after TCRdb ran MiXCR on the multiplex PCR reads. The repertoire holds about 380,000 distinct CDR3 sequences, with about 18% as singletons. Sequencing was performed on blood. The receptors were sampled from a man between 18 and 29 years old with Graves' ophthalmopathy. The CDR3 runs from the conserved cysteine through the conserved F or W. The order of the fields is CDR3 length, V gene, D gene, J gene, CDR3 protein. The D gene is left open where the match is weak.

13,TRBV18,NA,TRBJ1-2,CASSPDGPYGYTF
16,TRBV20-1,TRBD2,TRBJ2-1,CSARGGLAGNYNEQFF
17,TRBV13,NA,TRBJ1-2,CASSLAGGGLSNYGYTF
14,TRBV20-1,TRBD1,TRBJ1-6,CSASGQGSNSPLHF
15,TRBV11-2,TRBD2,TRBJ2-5,CASRHPGRARETQYF
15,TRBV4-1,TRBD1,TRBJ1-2,CASSPWDSGNYGYTF
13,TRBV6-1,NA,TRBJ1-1,CASTNPWDTEAFF
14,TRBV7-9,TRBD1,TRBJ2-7,CASSFSTGAYEQYF
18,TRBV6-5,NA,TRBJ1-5,CASSYSTRGRFSNQPQHF
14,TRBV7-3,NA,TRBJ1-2,CASSLDASNYGYTF
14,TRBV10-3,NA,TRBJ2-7,CAISELNIGDQQYF
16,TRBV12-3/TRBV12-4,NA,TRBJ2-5,CASSPPGALLLETQCF
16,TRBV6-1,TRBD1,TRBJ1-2,CASSERTGNSWDGYTF
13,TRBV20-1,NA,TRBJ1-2,CSAPWPPNYGYTF
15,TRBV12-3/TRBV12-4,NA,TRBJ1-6,CASSYSGTGNSPLHF